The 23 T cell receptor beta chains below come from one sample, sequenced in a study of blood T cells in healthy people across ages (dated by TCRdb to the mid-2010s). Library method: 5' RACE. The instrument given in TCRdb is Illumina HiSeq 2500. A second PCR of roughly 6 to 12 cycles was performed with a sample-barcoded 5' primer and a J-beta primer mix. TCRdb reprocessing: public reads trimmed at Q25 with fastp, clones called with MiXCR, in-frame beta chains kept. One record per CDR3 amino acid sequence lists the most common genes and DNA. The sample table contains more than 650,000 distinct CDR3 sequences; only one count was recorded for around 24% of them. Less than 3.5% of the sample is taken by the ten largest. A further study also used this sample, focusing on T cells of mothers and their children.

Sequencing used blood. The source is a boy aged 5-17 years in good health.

CDR3 DNA sequence: TGCAGTGCTAGCTTGAGGGAAGGGGACATTCAGTACTTC. Its protein is CSASLREGDIQYF. The chain has TRBV20-1 and TRBJ2-4, with D perhaps given as TRBD1 or TRBD2 (5 bases each). Trimming took off 3 bases at V and 8 bases at J, with 14 bases between the two ends. This CDR3 is built from 13 residues. The germline V gene encodes CDR1 DFQATT and CDR2 SNEGSKA (reference sequence).

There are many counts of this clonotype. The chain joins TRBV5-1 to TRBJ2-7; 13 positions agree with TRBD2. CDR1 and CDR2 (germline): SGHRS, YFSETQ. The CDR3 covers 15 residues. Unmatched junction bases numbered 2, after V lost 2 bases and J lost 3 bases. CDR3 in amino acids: CASSLLAGGSYEQYF. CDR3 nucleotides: TGCGCCAGCAGCTTACTAGCGGGGGGGAGCTACGAGCAGTACTTC.

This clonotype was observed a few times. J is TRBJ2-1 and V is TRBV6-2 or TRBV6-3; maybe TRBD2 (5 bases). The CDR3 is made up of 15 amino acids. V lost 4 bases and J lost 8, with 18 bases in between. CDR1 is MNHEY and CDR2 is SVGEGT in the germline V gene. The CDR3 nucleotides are TGTGCCAGCAGTTTCCTAAGTGGGAGTGCGGATGAGCAGTTCTTC. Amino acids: CASSFLSGSADEQFF.

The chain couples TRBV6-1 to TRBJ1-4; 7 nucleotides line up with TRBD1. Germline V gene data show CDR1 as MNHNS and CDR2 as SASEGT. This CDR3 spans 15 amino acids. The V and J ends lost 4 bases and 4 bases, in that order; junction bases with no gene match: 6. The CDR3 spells CASSGLGTVNEKLFF. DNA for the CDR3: TGTGCCAGCAGTGGCCTCGGGACAGTTAATGAAAAACTGTTTTTT.

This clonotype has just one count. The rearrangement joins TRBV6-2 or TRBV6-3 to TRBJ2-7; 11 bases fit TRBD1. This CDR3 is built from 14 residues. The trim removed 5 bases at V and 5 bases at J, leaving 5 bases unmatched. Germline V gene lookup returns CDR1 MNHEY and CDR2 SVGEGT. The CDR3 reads CASSRDRGIDEQYF. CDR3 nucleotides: TGTGCCAGCAGTCGGGACAGGGGGATTGACGAGCAGTACTTC.

The CDR3 sequence: CASSYVGNYGYTF. CDR3 DNA sequence: TGTGCCAGCAGTTACGTGGGTAACTATGGCTACACCTTC. The chain combines TRBV6-5 with TRBJ1-2; no firm D call. V lost 2 bases and J 1 base, leaving 5 bases between the germline ends. The CDR3 covers 13 residues. CDR1 is MNHEY, CDR2 SVGAGI, per germline.

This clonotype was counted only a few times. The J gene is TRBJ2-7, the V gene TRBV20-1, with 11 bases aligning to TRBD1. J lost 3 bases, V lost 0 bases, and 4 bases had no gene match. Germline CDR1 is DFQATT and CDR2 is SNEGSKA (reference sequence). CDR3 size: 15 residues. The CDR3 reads CSARDAGQGDYEQYF. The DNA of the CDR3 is TGCAGTGCTAGAGACGCGGGACAGGGGGACTACGAGCAGTACTTC.

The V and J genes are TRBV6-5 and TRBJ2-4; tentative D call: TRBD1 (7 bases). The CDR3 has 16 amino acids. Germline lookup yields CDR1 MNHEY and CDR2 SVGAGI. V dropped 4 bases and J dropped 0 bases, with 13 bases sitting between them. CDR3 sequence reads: CASSWDRLVAKNIQYF. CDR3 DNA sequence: TGTGCCAGCAGTTGGGACAGACTAGTAGCCAAAAACATTCAGTACTTC.

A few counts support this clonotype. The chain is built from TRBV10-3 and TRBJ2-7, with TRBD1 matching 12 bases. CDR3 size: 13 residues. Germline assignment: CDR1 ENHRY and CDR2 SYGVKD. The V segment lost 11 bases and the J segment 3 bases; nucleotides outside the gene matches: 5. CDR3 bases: TGTGCCCTCGGGACAGGGGGCATCTACGAGCAGTACTTC. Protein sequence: CALGTGGIYEQYF.

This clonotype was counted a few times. The CDR3 coding sequence is TGTGCCAGCAGTGAGCCGGGATGGAGAAATGAAAAACTGTTTTTT. Its translation: CASSEPGWRNEKLFF. The chain couples TRBV6-1 to TRBJ1-4; no reliable D call. Trimming pared 3 bases from V and 5 bases from J, leaving 13 bases between. The CDR3 is 15 residues long. Germline loops: CDR1 MNHNS, CDR2 SASEGT.

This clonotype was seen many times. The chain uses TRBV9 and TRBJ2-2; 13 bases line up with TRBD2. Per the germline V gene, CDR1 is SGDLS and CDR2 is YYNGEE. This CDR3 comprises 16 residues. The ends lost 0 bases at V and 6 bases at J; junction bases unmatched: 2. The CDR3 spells CASSVEGLAGPGELFF. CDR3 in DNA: TGTGCCAGCAGCGTAGAGGGACTAGCGGGGCCCGGGGAGCTGTTTTTT.

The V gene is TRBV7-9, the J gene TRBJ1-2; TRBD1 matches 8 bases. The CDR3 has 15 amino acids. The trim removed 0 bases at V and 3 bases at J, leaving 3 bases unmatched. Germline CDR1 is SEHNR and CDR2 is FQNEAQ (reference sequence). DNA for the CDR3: TGTGCCAGCAGCTTAGCGGGGACAGGAGACTATGGCTACACCTTC. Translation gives CASSLAGTGDYGYTF.

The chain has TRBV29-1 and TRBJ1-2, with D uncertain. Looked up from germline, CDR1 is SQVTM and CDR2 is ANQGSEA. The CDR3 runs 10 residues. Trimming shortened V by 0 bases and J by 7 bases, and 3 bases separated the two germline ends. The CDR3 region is CSVEELGYTF. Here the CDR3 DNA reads TGCAGCGTTGAAGAACTTGGCTACACCTTC.

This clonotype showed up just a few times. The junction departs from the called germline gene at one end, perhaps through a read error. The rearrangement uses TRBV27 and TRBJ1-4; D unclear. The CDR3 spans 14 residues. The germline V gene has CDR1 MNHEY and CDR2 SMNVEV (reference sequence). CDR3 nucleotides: TGTGCCAGCAGTTTATCGGGGAATAATGAAAGACTGTTTTTT. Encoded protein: CASSLSGNNERLFF.

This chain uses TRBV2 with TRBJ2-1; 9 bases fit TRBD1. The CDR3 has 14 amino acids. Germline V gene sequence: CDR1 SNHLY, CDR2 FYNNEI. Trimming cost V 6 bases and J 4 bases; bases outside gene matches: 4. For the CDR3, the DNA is TGTGCCAGCAGCGGGGGACAGGGATACAATGAGCAGTTCTTC. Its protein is CASSGGQGYNEQFF.

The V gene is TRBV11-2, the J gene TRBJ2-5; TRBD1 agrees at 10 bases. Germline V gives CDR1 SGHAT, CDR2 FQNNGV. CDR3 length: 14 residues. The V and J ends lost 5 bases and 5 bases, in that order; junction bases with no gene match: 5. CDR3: CASSQDRGVETQYF. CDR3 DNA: TGTGCCAGCAGCCAGGACAGGGGGGTTGAGACCCAGTACTTC.

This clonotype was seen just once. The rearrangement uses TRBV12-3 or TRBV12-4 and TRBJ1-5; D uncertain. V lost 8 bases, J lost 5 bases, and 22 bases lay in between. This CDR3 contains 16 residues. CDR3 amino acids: CASSPRRREGHQPQHF. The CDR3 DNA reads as TGTGCCAGCTCTCCCCGTAGAAGGGAAGGTCATCAGCCCCAGCATTTT.

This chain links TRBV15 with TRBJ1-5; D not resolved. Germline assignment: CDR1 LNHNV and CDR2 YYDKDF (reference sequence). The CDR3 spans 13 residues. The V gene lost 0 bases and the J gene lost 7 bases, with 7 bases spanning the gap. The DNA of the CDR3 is TGTGCCACCAGCAGAGATTTGGGGCAGCCCCAGCATTTT. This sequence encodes CATSRDLGQPQHF. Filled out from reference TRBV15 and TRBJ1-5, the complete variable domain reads DAMVIQNPRYQVTQFGKPVTLSCSQTLNHNVMYWYQQKSSQAPKLLFHYYDKDFNNEADTPDNFQSRRPNTSFCFLDIRSPGLGDTAMYLCATSRDLGQPQHFGDGTRLSIL.

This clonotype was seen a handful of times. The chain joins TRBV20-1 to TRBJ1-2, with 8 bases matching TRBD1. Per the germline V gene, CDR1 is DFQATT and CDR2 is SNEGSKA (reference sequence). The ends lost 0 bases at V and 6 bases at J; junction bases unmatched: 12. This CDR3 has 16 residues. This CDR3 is CSARDLEDREVHGYTF. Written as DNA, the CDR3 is TGCAGTGCTAGAGATCTCGAGGACAGGGAGGTTCATGGCTACACCTTC.

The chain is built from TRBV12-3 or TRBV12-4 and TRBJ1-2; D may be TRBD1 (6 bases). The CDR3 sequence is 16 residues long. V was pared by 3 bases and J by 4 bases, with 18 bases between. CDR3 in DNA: TGTGCCAGCAGTTTCAGTGGGGGCCGGGGGGCCTATGGCTACACCTTC. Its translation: CASSFSGGRGAYGYTF.

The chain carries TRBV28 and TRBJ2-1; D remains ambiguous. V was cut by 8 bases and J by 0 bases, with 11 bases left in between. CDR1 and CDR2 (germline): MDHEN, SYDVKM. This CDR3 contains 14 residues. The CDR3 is CASLSPSSYNEQFF. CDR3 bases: TGTGCCAGCCTCAGTCCGAGCTCCTACAATGAGCAGTTCTTC.

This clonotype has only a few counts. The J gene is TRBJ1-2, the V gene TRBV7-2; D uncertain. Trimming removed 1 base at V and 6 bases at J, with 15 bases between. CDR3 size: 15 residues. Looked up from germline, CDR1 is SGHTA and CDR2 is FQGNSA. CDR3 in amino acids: CASSLDGSHFDGYTF. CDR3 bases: TGTGCCAGCAGCTTAGATGGATCTCACTTCGATGGCTACACCTTC.

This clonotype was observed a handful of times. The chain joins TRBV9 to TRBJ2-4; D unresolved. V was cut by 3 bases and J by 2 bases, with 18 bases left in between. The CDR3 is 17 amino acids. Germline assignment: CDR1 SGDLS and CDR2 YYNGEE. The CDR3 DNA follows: TGTGCCAGCAGCGGATGGCCCCCGCGAGGCCCCAAAAACATTCAGTACTTC. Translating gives CASSGWPPRGPKNIQYF.